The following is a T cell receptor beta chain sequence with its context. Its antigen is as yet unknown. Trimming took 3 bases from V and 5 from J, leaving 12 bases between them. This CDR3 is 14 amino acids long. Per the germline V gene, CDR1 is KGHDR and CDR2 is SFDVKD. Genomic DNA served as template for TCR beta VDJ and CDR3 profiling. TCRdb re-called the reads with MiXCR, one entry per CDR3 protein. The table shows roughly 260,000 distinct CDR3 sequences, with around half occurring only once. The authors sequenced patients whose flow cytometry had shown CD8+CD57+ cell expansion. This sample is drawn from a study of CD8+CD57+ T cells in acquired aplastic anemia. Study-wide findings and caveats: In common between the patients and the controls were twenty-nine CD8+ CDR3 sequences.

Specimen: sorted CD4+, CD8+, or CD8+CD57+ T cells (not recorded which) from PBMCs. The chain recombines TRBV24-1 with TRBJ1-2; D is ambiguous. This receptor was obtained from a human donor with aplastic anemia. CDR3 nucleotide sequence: TGTGCCACCAGTGATCGCGTGAAGGATTATGGCTACACCTTC. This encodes CATSDRVKDYGYTF.